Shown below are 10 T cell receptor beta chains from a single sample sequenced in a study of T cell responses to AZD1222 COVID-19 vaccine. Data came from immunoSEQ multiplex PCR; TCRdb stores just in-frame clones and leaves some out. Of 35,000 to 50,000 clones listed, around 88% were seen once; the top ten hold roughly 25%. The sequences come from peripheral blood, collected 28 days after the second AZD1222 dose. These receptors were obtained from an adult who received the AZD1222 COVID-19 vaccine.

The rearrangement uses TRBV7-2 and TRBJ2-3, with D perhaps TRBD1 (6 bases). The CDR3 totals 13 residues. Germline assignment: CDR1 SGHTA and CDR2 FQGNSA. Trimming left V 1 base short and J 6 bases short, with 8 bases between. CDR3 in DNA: TGTGCCAGCAGCTTAGAAGACAGGGATACGCAGTATTTT. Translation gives CASSLEDRDTQYF.

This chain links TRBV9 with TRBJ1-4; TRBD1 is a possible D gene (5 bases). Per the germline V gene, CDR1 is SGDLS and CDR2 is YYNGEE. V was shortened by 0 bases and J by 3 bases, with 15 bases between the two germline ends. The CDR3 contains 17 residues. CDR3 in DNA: TGTGCCAGCAGCGTAGAGGCAGGGTGGTTAGCTAATGAAAAACTGTTTTTT. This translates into CASSVEAGWLANEKLFF.

CDR3 bases: TGTGCCAGCATACCCCCGGGACTAGCGGGAGAGCGGCAGTACTTC. Translated, it gives CASIPPGLAGERQYF. The chain employs TRBV7-9 and TRBJ2-7; 14 bases are a match to TRBD2. CDR1 is SEHNR and CDR2 is FQNEAQ in the germline V gene (reference sequence). The CDR3 runs to 15 residues. The V and J ends lost 7 bases and 9 bases, in that order; junction bases with no gene match: 11.

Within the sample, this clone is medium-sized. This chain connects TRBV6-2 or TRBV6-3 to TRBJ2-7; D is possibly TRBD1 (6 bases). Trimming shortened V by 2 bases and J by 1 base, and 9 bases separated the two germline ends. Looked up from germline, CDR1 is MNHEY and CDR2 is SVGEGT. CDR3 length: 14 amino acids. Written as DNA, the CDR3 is TGTGCCAGCAGTTACCGAACAGGGTCCTACGAGCAGTACTTC. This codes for CASSYRTGSYEQYF.

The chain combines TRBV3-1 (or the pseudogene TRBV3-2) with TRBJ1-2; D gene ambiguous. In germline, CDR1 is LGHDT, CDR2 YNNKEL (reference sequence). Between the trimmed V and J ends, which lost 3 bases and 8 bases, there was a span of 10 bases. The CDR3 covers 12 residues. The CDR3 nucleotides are TGTGCCAGCAGCCATGCCCTTTCCGGCTACACCTTC. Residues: CASSHALSGYTF.

The CDR3 here is CASSFDTTNTEAFF. The DNA of the CDR3 is TGTGCCAGCAGCTTCGACACCACGAACACTGAAGCTTTCTTT. V gene TRBV7-2 combines with J gene TRBJ1-1; no clear D gene. The CDR3 is made up of 14 amino acids. V lost 3 bases and J 1 base, leaving 9 bases between the germline ends. In germline, CDR1 is SGHTA, CDR2 FQGNSA.

CDR3 loop: CASSLTSDEQFF. The DNA for the CDR3 is TGTGCCAGCAGCTTGACTAGTGATGAGCAGTTCTTC. V is TRBV5-4 and J is TRBJ2-1, with D possibly being TRBD2 (5 bases). The CDR3 spans 12 residues. Between the trimmed V and J ends, which lost 1 base and 8 bases, there was a span of 7 bases. The germline gives CDR1 SGHNT, CDR2 YYREEE (reference sequence). Full variable domain (remainder filled in from reference TRBV5-4 and TRBJ2-1): ETGVTQSPTHLIKTRGQQVTLRCSSQSGHNTVSWYQQALGQGPQFIFQYYREEENGRGNFPPRFSGLQFPNYSSELNVNALELDDSALYLCASSLTSDEQFFGPGTRLTVL.

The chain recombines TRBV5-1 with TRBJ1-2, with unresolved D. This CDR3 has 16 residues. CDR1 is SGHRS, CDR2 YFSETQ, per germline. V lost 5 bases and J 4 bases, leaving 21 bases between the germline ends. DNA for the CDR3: TGCGCCAGCAGGTTACAAGTGGACCGACCTGGCTATGGCTACACCTTC. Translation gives CASRLQVDRPGYGYTF.

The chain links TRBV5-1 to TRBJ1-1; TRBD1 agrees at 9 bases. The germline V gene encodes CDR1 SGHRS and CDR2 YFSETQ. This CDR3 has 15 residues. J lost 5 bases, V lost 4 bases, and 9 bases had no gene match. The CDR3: CASSPGGQGATEAFF. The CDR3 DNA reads TGCGCCAGCAGCCCGGGGGGACAGGGAGCGACTGAAGCTTTCTTT. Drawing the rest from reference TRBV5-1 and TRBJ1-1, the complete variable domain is KAGVTQTPRYLIKTRGQQVTLSCSPISGHRSVSWYQQTPGQGLQFLFEYFSETQRNKGNFPGRFSGRQFSNSRSEMNVSTLELGDSALYLCASSPGGQGATEAFFGQGTRLTVV.

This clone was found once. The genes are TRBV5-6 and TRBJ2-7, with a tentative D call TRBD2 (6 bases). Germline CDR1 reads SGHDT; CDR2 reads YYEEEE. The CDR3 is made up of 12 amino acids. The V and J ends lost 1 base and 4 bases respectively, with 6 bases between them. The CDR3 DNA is TGTGCCAGCAGCTTGCGGGGGTACGAGCAGTACTTC. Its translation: CASSLRGYEQYF.